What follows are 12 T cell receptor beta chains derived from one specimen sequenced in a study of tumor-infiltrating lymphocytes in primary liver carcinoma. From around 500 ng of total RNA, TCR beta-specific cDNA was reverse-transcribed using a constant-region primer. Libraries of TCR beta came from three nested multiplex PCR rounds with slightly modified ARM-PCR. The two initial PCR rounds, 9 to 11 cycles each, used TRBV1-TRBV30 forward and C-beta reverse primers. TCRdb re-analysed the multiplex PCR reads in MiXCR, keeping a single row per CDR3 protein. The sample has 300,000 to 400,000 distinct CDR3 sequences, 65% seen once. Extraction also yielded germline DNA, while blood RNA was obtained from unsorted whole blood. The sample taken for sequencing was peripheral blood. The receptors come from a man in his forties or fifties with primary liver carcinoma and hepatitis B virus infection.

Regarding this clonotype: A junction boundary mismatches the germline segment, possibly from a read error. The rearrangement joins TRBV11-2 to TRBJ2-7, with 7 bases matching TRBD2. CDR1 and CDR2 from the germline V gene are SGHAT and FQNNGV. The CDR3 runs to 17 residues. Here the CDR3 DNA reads TGTGCCAGCAACTACGATCAGGCGCGACTAGCTGGCTACGACCAGTACTTC. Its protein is CASNYDQARLAGYDQYF.

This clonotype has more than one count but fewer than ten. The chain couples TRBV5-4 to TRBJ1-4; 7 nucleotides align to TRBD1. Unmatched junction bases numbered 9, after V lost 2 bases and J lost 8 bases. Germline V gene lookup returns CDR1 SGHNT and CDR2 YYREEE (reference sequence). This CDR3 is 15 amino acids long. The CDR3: CASSFSNRGDEKLFF. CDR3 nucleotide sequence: TGTGCCAGCAGCTTTTCGAACAGGGGTGACGAAAAACTGTTTTTT. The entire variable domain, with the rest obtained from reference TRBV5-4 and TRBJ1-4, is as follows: ETGVTQSPTHLIKTRGQQVTLRCSSQSGHNTVSWYQQALGQGPQFIFQYYREEENGRGNFPPRFSGLQFPNYSSELNVNALELDDSALYLCASSFSNRGDEKLFFGSGTQLSVL.

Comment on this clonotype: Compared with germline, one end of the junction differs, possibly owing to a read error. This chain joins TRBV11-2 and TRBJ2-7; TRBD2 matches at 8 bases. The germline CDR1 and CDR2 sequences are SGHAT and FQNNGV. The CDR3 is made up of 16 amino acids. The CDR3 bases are TGTGCCAGTAGCTTAGTTTGGAGCGGGGGATCCTACGAGCAATACTTC. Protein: CASSLVWSGGSYEQYF.

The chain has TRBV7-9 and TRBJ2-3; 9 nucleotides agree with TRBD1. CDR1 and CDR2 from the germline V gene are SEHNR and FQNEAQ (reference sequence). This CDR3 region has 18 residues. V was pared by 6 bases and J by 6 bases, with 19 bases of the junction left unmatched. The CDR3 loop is CASSQGPVRDREGDTQYF. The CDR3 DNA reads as TGTGCCAGCAGTCAAGGCCCCGTTCGGGACAGGGAGGGGGATACGCAGTATTTT.

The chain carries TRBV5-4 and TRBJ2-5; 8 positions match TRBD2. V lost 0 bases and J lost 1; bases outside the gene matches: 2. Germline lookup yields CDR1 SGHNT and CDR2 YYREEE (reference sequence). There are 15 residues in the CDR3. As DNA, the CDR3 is TGTGCCAGCAGCTTGGTTGCGGGGGGCCAAGAGACCCAGTACTTC. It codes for CASSLVAGGQETQYF.

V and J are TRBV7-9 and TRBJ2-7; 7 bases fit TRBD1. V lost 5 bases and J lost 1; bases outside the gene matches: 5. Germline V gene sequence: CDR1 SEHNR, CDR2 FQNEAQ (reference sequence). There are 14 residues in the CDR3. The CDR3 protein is CASSPTGQSYEQYF. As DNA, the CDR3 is TGTGCCAGCAGCCCGACAGGGCAATCCTACGAGCAGTACTTC.

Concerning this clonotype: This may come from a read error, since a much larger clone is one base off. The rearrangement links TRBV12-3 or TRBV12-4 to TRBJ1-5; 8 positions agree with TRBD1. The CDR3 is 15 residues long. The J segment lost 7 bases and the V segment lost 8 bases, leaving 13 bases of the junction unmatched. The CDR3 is CASCTGQGSGQPQHF. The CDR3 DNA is TGTGCCAGCTGTACCGGACAGGGATCGGGCCAGCCCCAGCATTTT.

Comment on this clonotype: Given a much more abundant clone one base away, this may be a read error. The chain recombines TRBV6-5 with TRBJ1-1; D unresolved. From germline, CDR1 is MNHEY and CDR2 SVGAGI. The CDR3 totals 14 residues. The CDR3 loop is CVSSQKTANTEAFF. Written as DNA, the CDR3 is TGTGTCAGCAGCCAAAAGACGGCGAACACTGAAGCTTTCTTT.

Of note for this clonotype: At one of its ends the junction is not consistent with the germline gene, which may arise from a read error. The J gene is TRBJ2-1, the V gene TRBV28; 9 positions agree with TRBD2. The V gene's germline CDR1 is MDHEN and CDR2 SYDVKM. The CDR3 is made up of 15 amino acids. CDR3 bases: TGTGCCAGCAGAAATAGCGGGAGCTCTTACAATGAGCAGTCCTTC. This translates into CASRNSGSSYNEQSF.

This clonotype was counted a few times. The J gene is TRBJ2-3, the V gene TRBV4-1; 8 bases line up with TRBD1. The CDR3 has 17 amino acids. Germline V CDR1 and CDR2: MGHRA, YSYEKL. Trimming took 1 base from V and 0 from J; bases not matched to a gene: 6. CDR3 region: CASSQGGGTGSTDTQYF. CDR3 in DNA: TGCGCCAGCAGCCAAGGAGGGGGGACAGGTAGCACAGATACGCAGTATTTT.

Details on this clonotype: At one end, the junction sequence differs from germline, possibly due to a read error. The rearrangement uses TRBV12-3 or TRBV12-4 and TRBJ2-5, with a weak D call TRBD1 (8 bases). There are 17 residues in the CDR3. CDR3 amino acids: CASTFSDREGPQVTQYF. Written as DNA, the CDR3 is TGTGCCAGCACTTTTTCGGACAGGGAGGGGCCCCAAGTGACCCAGTACTTC.

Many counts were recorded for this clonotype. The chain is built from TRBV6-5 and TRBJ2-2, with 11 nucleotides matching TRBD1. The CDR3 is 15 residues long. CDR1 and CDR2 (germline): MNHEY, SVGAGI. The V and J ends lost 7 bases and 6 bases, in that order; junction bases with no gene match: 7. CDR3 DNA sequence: TGTGCCAGCAAAACGGACAGGGGGCCTTCCGGGGAGCTGTTTTTT. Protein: CASKTDRGPSGELFF.